This T cell receptor (beta chain) originates from a study of blood T cell repertoires in COVID-19 (TCRdb year 2020). With regard to the full study: The collaborator samples originated in the United States, Italy and Spain and spanned the acute and convalescent phases of COVID-19. The repertoires were released in a freely available public database meant as a resource for research on the immune response to SARS-CoV-2. The samples were drawn from two sources: the first 160 participants of the ongoing ImmuneRACE study, and about 1,300 subjects contributed by 6 global collaborators. A de-identified subject ID, COVID-19 status, age in years and sex were almost always included in the sample metadata. Where HLA class I and class II types were available, the types were taken from metadata supplied by the sample provider, not from assay-based typing. The material from the prospective study consisted of cDNA or gDNA derived from T cells, B-cell-depleted T cells, or PBMCs. Subjects who had been exposed to COVID-19, were actively infected with it, or had recovered from it provided the deeply sampled blood TCRbeta repertoires that made up the dataset.

This clone has only one observation. The antigen it recognizes is unknown. No clone much larger than this one lies a single base away; base qualities are absent. Results the study describes overall, beyond this receptor: Clinical and demographic metadata were provided uncurated, with the amount varying by source and participant.

TCRbeta CDR3 regions were amplified from genomic DNA by means of the immunoSEQ Assay, a bias-controlled multiplex PCR. The study's processing was this. Within the assay, amplification of reference gene primers was used to estimate how many nucleated cells each sample contained. To quantify the absolute abundance of each unique TCRbeta CDR3 rearrangement, sequence reads were collapsed and filtered. For each sample, productive Simpson clonality was calculated as the square root of Simpson's diversity index across productive rearrangements. In TCRdb, the immuneACCESS table is reduced to in-frame sequences with V and J assigned. These tables do not hold every clone; where another copy was compared, an unresolved V gene accounts for under half, and the others remain unexplained. Clonal size and the V and J genes are those of that table, whereas D and trimming came from the DNA. The sample table records hundreds of thousands of clones; 80% to 90% of these occur just once. Jointly, the top ten make up roughly 0.78% of the sample.

At one collaborating source in Seattle, patients were enrolled during active infection and were followed longitudinally through the course of disease. The collaborating institutions used their own protocols to collect whole blood in K2EDTA tubes. For TCRbeta analysis, collaborators shipped samples as frozen whole blood, isolated PBMCs, or DNA extracted from either of those sample types. The CDR3, cysteine through phenylalanine, is 14 amino acids long. Left in the record is the CDR3 DNA by itself, 42 bases read in frame from the first base. Deletion took 7 bases off V and 0 bases off J, with a span of 13 bases between the germline ends. The germline V gene gives CDR1 as SNHLY and CDR2 as FYNNEI.

The origin of this receptor is a man aged 18 to 30 with COVID-19, enrolled during active disease. Sequencing was done on a sample of peripheral blood. The rearranged chain carries TRBV2 and TRBJ2-7; the D segment could be TRBD2, given 5 matching bases. CDR3 region: CASNLLGNSYEQYF. The DNA is as follows: TGTGCCAGCAACCTACTAGGGAACTCCTACGAGCAGTACTTC.